The present T cell receptor beta chain was sequenced within a study of cytomegalovirus exposure and HLA in healthy donors. Use of 60 Vbeta and 13 Jbeta primers characterized the PCR. Produced via immunoSEQ multiplex PCR; TCRdb's table is partial and in-frame only. The sample lists over 150,000 clones; 78% were seen once. The J segment lost 6 bases and the V segment lost 5 bases, leaving 7 bases of the junction unmatched. This CDR3 has 14 amino acids. Germline V gene sequence: CDR1 ENHRY, CDR2 SYGVKD. Findings of the study overall: Researchers counted 180 or so TCR beta chains as cytomegalovirus-associated.

Concerning this clone: Its cognate antigen is unknown.

Healthy donors of bone marrow made up the group. Sequenced sample: PBMCs. This rearrangement joins TRBV10-3 to TRBJ2-7; 10 positions agree with TRBD1. The clonotype comes from a woman aged 45 to 65 in good health and CMV-seropositive. CDR3 in amino acids: CAISKGQGLSEQYF. The CDR3 DNA reads as TGTGCCATCAGTAAGGGACAGGGGCTGAGCGAGCAGTACTTC.